These 12 T cell receptor beta chains were sequenced from one sample in a study of shared clonotypes between healthy human individuals (TCRdb year 2020). Receptor libraries were prepared by the immunoSEQ multiplex PCR assay. The table was pulled from immuneACCESS by TCRdb, which kept in-frame rearrangements only. Such tables lose some clones; where checked, under half of the loss comes from unresolved V genes, and the rest has no known cause. The sample table records approximately 2.3 million clones; about 92% of these occur just once. The leading ten clones occupy 0.39% of the sample. The sequenced sample consisted of naive CD4+ T cells from PBMCs. Per the publication, the cell subset or site label means: CD45RA+ positively selected. Receptors originate from a young man in good health. Some clones in this sample may be carry-over from other donors' samples.

The genes are TRBV28 and TRBJ1-4, with D hard to call. Deletions cut 2 bases from V and 8 bases from J, with 9 bases between. This CDR3 has 13 amino acids. Germline-derived CDR1 and CDR2 are MDHEN and SYDVKM. Here the CDR3 reads CASSLRRAEKLFF. CDR3 DNA: TGTGCCAGCAGTTTACGGCGAGCGGAAAAACTGTTTTTT.

The rearrangement uses TRBV11-2 and TRBJ1-4; 10 nucleotides align to TRBD1. The ends lost 0 bases at V and 7 bases at J; junction bases unmatched: 5. Germline CDR1 SGHAT, CDR2 FQNNGV. The CDR3 is made up of 16 amino acids. The CDR3 spells CASSLDRQGASEKLFF. CDR3 DNA: TGTGCCAGCAGCTTAGACAGACAGGGGGCGAGTGAAAAACTGTTTTTT.

The CDR3 nucleotides are TGCGCCAGCAGCCAAACGGGAATTTCAGGCACTGAAGCTTTCTTT. Residues: CASSQTGISGTEAFF. This chain connects TRBV4-1 to TRBJ1-1, with unresolved D. Looked up from germline, CDR1 is MGHRA and CDR2 is YSYEKL. V lost 2 bases, J lost 4 bases, and 14 bases lay in between. This CDR3 is built from 15 residues.

The chain is built from TRBV4-1 and TRBJ2-1, with TRBD2 matching over 15 bases. This CDR3 comprises 18 residues. J lost 0 bases, V lost 4 bases, and 4 bases had no gene match. Germline V lookup: CDR1 MGHRA, CDR2 YSYEKL. CDR3 sequence: CASSPGLAGGSSYNEQFF. CDR3 nucleotides: TGCGCCAGCAGCCCGGGACTAGCGGGGGGAAGCTCCTACAATGAGCAGTTCTTC.

This clone has just one count. This chain's CDR3 is CASSEGLALETQYF. CDR3 nucleotides: TGTGCCAGCAGTGAAGGGCTAGCGTTGGAGACCCAGTACTTC. The chain joins TRBV2 to TRBJ2-5; possibly TRBD2 for D (6 bases). The CDR3 extends over 14 amino acids. CDR1 is SNHLY, CDR2 FYNNEI, per germline. Trimming took 1 base from V and 5 from J, leaving 11 bases between them.

This CDR3 is CASSAQRGDQPQHF. The CDR3 DNA is TGTGCCAGCAGTGCCCAGCGGGGAGATCAGCCCCAGCATTTT. V and J are TRBV6-5 and TRBJ1-5, with D unclear. From germline, CDR1 is MNHEY and CDR2 SVGAGI. This CDR3 has 14 amino acids. V lost 5 bases, J lost 5 bases, and 13 bases lay in between.

V is TRBV4-3 and J is TRBJ2-1; 12 bases align to TRBD2. Germline lookup yields CDR1 LGHNA and CDR2 YSLEER. V lost 0 bases and J lost 0; bases outside the gene matches: 6. This CDR3 is 19 amino acids long. CDR3 DNA sequence: TGCGCCAGCAGCCAAGAGGGGACTAGCGGGCTGAGCTCCTACAATGAGCAGTTCTTC. Translating gives CASSQEGTSGLSSYNEQFF.

The chain joins TRBV7-2 to TRBJ2-5, with unresolved D. Germline CDR1 SGHTA, CDR2 FQGNSA. Trimming pared 3 bases from V and 5 bases from J, leaving 7 bases between. This CDR3 has 12 amino acids. The DNA of the CDR3 is TGTGCCAGCAGCTTCCGACCGGAGACCCAGTACTTC. Amino acids: CASSFRPETQYF.

J is TRBJ2-1 and V is TRBV7-6; D is possibly TRBD2 (5 bases). Germline-derived CDR1 and CDR2 are SGHVS and FNYEAQ. Between the trimmed V and J ends, which lost 0 bases and 0 bases, there was a span of 15 bases. The CDR3 runs 18 residues. In DNA form, the CDR3 reads TGTGCCAGCAGCTTAGCGCCCCTTCGGGGTTCCTCCTACAATGAGCAGTTCTTC. The encoded protein is CASSLAPLRGSSYNEQFF.

This clone occurred once. As DNA, the CDR3 is TGTGCCAGCAGCCACCCCGAGAGGAGGGGCTACACCTTC. Protein product: CASSHPERRGYTF. The rearrangement links TRBV5-4 to TRBJ1-2; no reliable D call. Trimming removed 4 bases at V and 8 bases at J, with 15 bases between. Germline V gene data show CDR1 as SGHNT and CDR2 as YYREEE (reference sequence). The CDR3 contains 13 residues. Full variable domain (rest looked up from reference TRBV5-4 and TRBJ1-2): ETGVTQSPTHLIKTRGQQVTLRCSSQSGHNTVSWYQQALGQGPQFIFQYYREEENGRGNFPPRFSGLQFPNYSSELNVNALELDDSALYLCASSHPERRGYTFGSGTRLTVV.

V gene TRBV28 combines with J gene TRBJ1-2; D is undetermined. CDR1 MDHEN and CDR2 SYDVKM come from the germline V gene. V dropped 11 bases and J dropped 8 bases, with 18 bases sitting between them. The length of the CDR3 is 12 residues. The CDR3 here is CAAGTPIRGYTF. The CDR3 DNA sequence: TGTGCCGCCGGCACCCCGATTCGGGGCTACACCTTC.

The chain has TRBV11-2 and TRBJ2-3, with D hard to call. The CDR3 covers 11 residues. The germline CDR1 and CDR2 sequences are SGHAT and FQNNGV. With 8 bases removed from V and 7 bases from J, the gap between germline ends came to 10 bases. The DNA for the CDR3 is TGTGCCAGCGCTGCGATGAATACGCAGTATTTT. It yields the protein CASAAMNTQYF.